These T cell receptor beta chains were read from a single sample in a study of blood T cell repertoires in COVID-19. Here immunoSEQ multiplex PCR was the method, and the copy in TCRdb shows in-frame clones only, minus some. The top ten hold roughly 1.6% of the sample, which has 200,000 to 250,000 clones, 86% seen once. Material for sequencing was peripheral blood. The receptors shown here come from a woman aged 55 to 70 who had recovered from COVID-19. CDR3s include the opening cysteine and the closing phenylalanine or tryptophan. Fields, in order: clone size, J gene, D gene, V gene, CDR3 protein, CDR3 DNA. The D gene is left open where the match is weak. The size entry is marked missing in some rows and otherwise reads once, few, many or a size class.

. TRBJ2-1 . TRBV11-3 CASSLVGASAEQFF TGTGCCAGCAGCTTAGTTGGCGCTAGCGCTGAGCAGTTCTTC
once TRBJ2-7 TRBD1 TRBV5-5 CASSFPGTVYEQYF TGTGCCAGCAGCTTTCCCGGGACAGTCTACGAGCAGTACTTC
. TRBJ1-2 . TRBV6-1 CASSELRGAGYGYTF TGTGCCAGCAGTGAGCTCCGGGGGGCAGGGTATGGCTACACCTTC
. TRBJ1-5 . TRBV18 CASSPSNRANQPQHF TGTGCCAGCTCACCTTCGAACAGGGCCAATCAGCCCCAGCATTTT
. TRBJ2-1 TRBD2 TRBV9 CASSAPSGGDYNEQFF TGTGCCAGCAGCGCTCCTAGCGGGGGAGATTACAATGAGCAGTTCTTC
few TRBJ1-1 . TRBV7-9 CASSLTVNTEAFF TGTGCCAGCAGCTTAACGGTGAACACTGAAGCTTTCTTT
once TRBJ2-2 TRBD2 TRBV6-5 CASSYTGGERDGELFF TGTGCCAGCAGTTACACGGGTGGAGAGCGGGACGGGGAGCTGTTTTTT
. TRBJ1-4 . TRBV6-5 CASTKQGNEKLFF TGTGCCAGCACCAAACAGGGAAATGAAAAACTGTTTTTT
. TRBJ2-5 TRBD1 TRBV29-1 CSVAGQGGNQETQYF TGCAGCGTTGCGGGACAGGGGGGTAACCAAGAGACCCAGTACTTC
. TRBJ1-1 TRBD1 TRBV5-4 CASSFSGTENTEAFF TGTGCCAGCAGCTTCTCCGGGACAGAGAACACTGAAGCTTTCTTT
. TRBJ2-1 TRBD1 TRBV29-1 CSVTLPGQGYNEQFF TGCAGCGTGACTCTTCCGGGACAGGGATACAATGAGCAGTTCTTC
. TRBJ1-2 . TRBV5-1 CASSLAEPGYGYTF TGCGCCAGCAGCTTGGCCGAGCCGGGCTATGGCTACACCTTC
. TRBJ1-4 . TRBV15 CATAGSTNEKLFF TGTGCCACGGCCGGGTCAACTAATGAAAAACTGTTTTTT
. TRBJ1-1 TRBD1 TRBV27 CASSLNGQGLLAFF TGTGCCAGCAGTTTGAATGGACAGGGGCTTCTAGCTTTCTTT
few TRBJ2-2 TRBD2 TRBV14 CASSRGLADTGELFF TGTGCCAGCAGCCGCGGACTAGCGGACACCGGGGAGCTGTTTTTT
. TRBJ1-4 . TRBV27 CASSASRSGEKLFF TGTGCCAGCAGTGCCAGCCGGTCGGGGGAAAAACTGTTTTTT
. TRBJ1-6 TRBD1 TRBV6-5 CATRGQGANNSPLHF TGTGCCACCCGGGGGCAGGGGGCAAATAATTCACCCCTCCACTTT
few TRBJ1-5 TRBD1 TRBV4-1 CASSQDPTGNQPQHF TGCGCCAGCAGCCAAGACCCGACAGGGAATCAGCCCCAGCATTTT
once TRBJ2-5 . TRBV5-1 CASSLARGEEETQYF TGCGCCAGCAGCTTGGCCAGGGGGGAGGAAGAGACCCAGTACTTC
. TRBJ1-2 . TRBV5-1 CASSLTDGVYGYTF TGCGCCAGCAGCTTAACAGACGGGGTTTATGGCTACACCTTC
. TRBJ2-7 . TRBV11-2 CASRTAGYEQYF TGTGCCAGCAGGACAGCAGGTTACGAGCAGTACTTC
. TRBJ2-3 TRBD2 TRBV24-1 CATSDFVRGTTDTQYF TGTGCCACCAGTGATTTCGTGCGGGGGACCACAGATACGCAGTATTTT
. TRBJ2-2 . TRBV4-3 CASSQEFALTARNTGELFF TGCGCCAGCAGCCAAGAATTTGCTCTGACAGCAAGGAACACCGGGGAGCTGTTTTTT
. TRBJ1-4 . TRBV7-2 CASSLMAVNEKLFF TGTGCCAGCAGCTTAATGGCAGTCAATGAAAAACTGTTTTTT
. TRBJ1-1 TRBD1 TRBV19 CASSIAGGTEAFF TGTGCCAGTAGTATAGCAGGGGGCACTGAAGCTTTCTTT
. TRBJ1-2 TRBD1 TRBV6-5 CAHKTGTFDGYTF TGTGCCCATAAGACAGGGACTTTTGATGGCTACACCTTC
few TRBJ2-7 TRBD1 TRBV11-2 CASSLLLGQARYF TGTGCCAGCAGCCTCCTGTTGGGACAGGCGAGGTACTTC
. TRBJ2-5 . TRBV28 CASSLNSNLQETQYF TGTGCCAGCAGTTTAAACAGCAACCTCCAAGAGACCCAGTACTTC
. TRBJ1-6 TRBD1 TRBV5-6 CASSLIGDRAGNSPLHF TGTGCCAGCAGCTTGATTGGGGACAGGGCGGGTAATTCACCCCTCCACTTT
. TRBJ1-2 . TRBV14 CASSQDSVGYTF TGTGCCAGCAGCCAAGACTCCGTTGGCTACACCTTC
once TRBJ1-2 . TRBV9 CASSVDSRGRSGYGYTF TGTGCCAGCAGCGTCGATTCCAGGGGCAGGTCGGGATATGGCTACACCTTC
. TRBJ1-1 TRBD1 TRBV5-1 CASSLDRGLNTEAFF TGCGCCAGCAGCTTGGACAGGGGGCTGAACACTGAAGCTTTCTTT
few TRBJ2-7 TRBD1 TRBV10-3 CAVHTDRDRETYEQYF TGTGCCGTCCACACCGACCGGGACAGAGAAACCTACGAGCAGTACTTC
. TRBJ2-2 TRBD1 TRBV9 CASSALLAGTGYTGELFF TGTGCCAGCAGCGCGCTACTTGCCGGGACAGGGTACACCGGGGAGCTGTTTTTT
. TRBJ1-4 TRBD1 TRBV19 CASSAPGTGVNEKLFF TGTGCCAGTAGTGCCCCCGGGACAGGGGTTAATGAAAAACTGTTTTTT
. TRBJ1-2 . TRBV9 CASSPQGPHGYTF TGTGCCAGCAGCCCCCAGGGTCCCCATGGCTACACCTTC
. TRBJ1-3 TRBD1 TRBV19 CASSITGASGNTIYF TGTGCCAGTAGTATAACAGGGGCGTCTGGAAACACCATATATTTT
. TRBJ2-7 TRBD2 TRBV5-1 CASSPNLRLAGYEQYF TGCGCCAGCAGCCCGAACTTGAGACTAGCAGGCTACGAGCAGTACTTC
. TRBJ1-4 . TRBV28 CASYAGATNEKLFF TGTGCCAGTTATGCAGGGGCAACTAATGAAAAACTGTTTTTT
. TRBJ2-7 TRBD2 TRBV6-5 CASRLLTSGLGEQYF TGTGCCAGCAGGCTCCTAACATCGGGACTAGGCGAGCAGTACTTC
. TRBJ2-4 TRBD1 TRBV25-1 CASSGRLGTGAQNIQYF TGTGCCAGCAGTGGACGACTTGGGACAGGGGCCCAAAACATTCAGTACTTC
. TRBJ1-6 TRBD1 TRBV5-1 CASSPQGVPNSPLHF TGCGCCAGCAGCCCGCAGGGGGTACCTAATTCACCCCTCCACTTT
. TRBJ2-3 TRBD2 TRBV18 CATGTSGYTDTQYF TGTGCCACTGGGACTAGCGGTTATACAGATACGCAGTATTTT
. TRBJ1-5 . TRBV28 CASSLMQGQDQPQHF TGTGCCAGCAGTTTAATGCAGGGGCAAGATCAGCCCCAGCATTTT
. TRBJ2-5 . TRBV7-7 CASSFVAGGETQYF TGTGCTAGCAGCTTTGTTGCGGGCGGAGAGACCCAGTACTTC
. TRBJ2-7 . TRBV6-6 CASSSTEAVQYF TGTGCCAGCAGTTCGACAGAAGCCGTGCAGTACTTC
. TRBJ2-7 . TRBV5-5 CASSPQVYEQYF TGTGCCAGCAGCCCCCAGGTCTACGAGCAGTACTTC
few TRBJ1-1 . TRBV12-3/TRBV12-4 CASSFLRDTEAFF TGTGCCAGCAGTTTCCTCCGGGACACTGAAGCTTTCTTT